Below, 8 T cell receptor beta chains from the same sample are listed, as sequenced in a study of T cell repertoires in cytomegalovirus infection. TCRdb reanalysed the reads using MiXCR and keeps one entry per CDR3 protein. This sample has roughly 500,000 distinct CDR3 sequences, with over 9% found just once. Source material: PBMCs. These receptors were taken from a human donor in good health (CMV status not recorded). Some clones in this sample may be carry-over from other donors' samples.

This clonotype was observed a handful of times. The chain couples TRBV2 to TRBJ2-5; 7 bases map to TRBD2. The trim removed 4 bases at V and 5 bases at J, leaving 7 bases unmatched. The germline CDR1 and CDR2 sequences are SNHLY and FYNNEI. This CDR3 spans 14 amino acids. CDR3 protein: CASSAGLAVETQYF. The CDR3 DNA reads as TGTGCCAGCAGTGCGGGGCTAGCGGTCGAGACCCAGTACTTC.

This clonotype was detected a few times. V is TRBV28 and J is TRBJ2-7; D not certain. Trimming stripped 7 bases from V and 6 bases from J, with 16 bases between. This CDR3 is 13 amino acids long. The germline V gene encodes CDR1 MDHEN and CDR2 SYDVKM. The CDR3 DNA sequence: TGTGCCAGCAAGGGCCCTGGAATCCCCGAGCAGTACTTC. Its protein is CASKGPGIPEQYF.

This clonotype was seen repeatedly, ten times or more. The chain has TRBV6-4 and TRBJ1-4, with 7 bases fitting TRBD1. The CDR3 contains 15 residues. Germline values: CDR1 MRHNA, CDR2 SNTAGT. The V and J ends lost 7 bases and 0 bases, in that order; junction bases with no gene match: 5. The DNA for the CDR3 is TGTGCCAGCAATCCTCAGGGGGCAACTAATGAAAAACTGTTTTTT. Translated: CASNPQGATNEKLFF.

V and J are TRBV29-1 and TRBJ2-3; TRBD1 might be the D (6 bases). The ends were cut back, 6 bases at V and 4 bases at J, with 11 bases in the middle. CDR1 SQVTM and CDR2 ANQGSEA come from the germline V gene. The CDR3 runs 12 residues. The CDR3 nucleotides are TGCAGCGTCTCCAGGGGCCCAGATACGCAGTATTTT. Translation gives CSVSRGPDTQYF.

The V and J genes are TRBV3-1 and TRBJ1-1; no definite D call. Per germline, CDR1 LGHDT and CDR2 YNNKEL (reference sequence). CDR3 length: 11 residues. With 6 bases removed from V and 10 bases from J, the gap between germline ends came to 12 bases. The CDR3 sequence is CASSRLTRAFF. CDR3 sequence (DNA): TGTGCCAGCAGTCGACTGACCCGAGCTTTCTTT.

This clonotype came up many times. The chain has TRBV14 and TRBJ2-1, with no clear D. Germline assignment: CDR1 SGHDN and CDR2 FVKESK. This CDR3 is built from 13 residues. V gave up 1 base and J gave up 7 bases, with 8 bases separating them. This chain's CDR3 is CASSQVVTNEQFF. CDR3 nucleotides: TGTGCCAGCAGCCAAGTAGTAACTAATGAGCAGTTCTTC.

There are many counts of this clonotype. The J gene is TRBJ1-1, the V gene TRBV19; D remains ambiguous. The V end lost 1 base, the J end lost 1 base, and 4 bases lay between the germline ends. CDR3 length equals 13 residues. Germline V lookup: CDR1 LNHDA, CDR2 SQIVND (reference sequence). CDR3 residues: CASSIGKNTEAFF. The CDR3 region has the DNA TGTGCCAGTAGTATAGGCAAGAACACTGAAGCTTTCTTT.

In this sample, this clonotype turned up many times. This chain connects TRBV28 to TRBJ2-1, with D tentatively TRBD2 (6 bases). The V and J ends lost 6 bases and 8 bases respectively, with 14 bases between them. This CDR3 has 13 amino acids. CDR1 and CDR2 from the germline V gene are MDHEN and SYDVKM. The CDR3 protein is CASRAGLIDEQFF. DNA for the CDR3: TGTGCCAGCAGGGCGGGGCTGATAGATGAGCAGTTCTTC.